The present T cell receptor beta chain was sequenced within a study of blood T cell repertoires in COVID-19. Profiling relied on immunoSEQ multiplex PCR, and the TCRdb table lists in-frame clones only, not all of them. The sample has thousands of clones, approximately 88% seen once. Germline CDR1 reads MDHEN; CDR2 reads SYDVKM. The V end was cut by 8 bases, the J end by 4 bases, with 9 bases between. The CDR3 extends over 12 amino acids. The chain is built from TRBV28 and TRBJ1-3; D remains ambiguous. This clonotype originated in a human donor with active COVID-19. The donor label of this sample is uncertain. The specimen sequenced was peripheral blood. The CDR3 reads CASRERGNTIYF. CDR3 sequence (DNA): TGTGCCAGCCGGGAGAGAGGAAACACCATATATTTT.